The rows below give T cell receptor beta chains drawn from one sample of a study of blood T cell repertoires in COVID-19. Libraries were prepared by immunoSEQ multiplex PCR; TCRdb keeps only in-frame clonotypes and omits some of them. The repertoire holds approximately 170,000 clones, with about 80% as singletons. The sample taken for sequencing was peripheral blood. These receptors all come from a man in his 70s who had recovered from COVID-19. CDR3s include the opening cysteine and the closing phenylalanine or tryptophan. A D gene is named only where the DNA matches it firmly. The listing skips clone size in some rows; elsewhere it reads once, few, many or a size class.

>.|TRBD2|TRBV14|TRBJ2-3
CASSRVAGGTDTQYF
TGTGCCAGCAGCCGTGTAGCGGGAGGCACGGATACGCAGTATTTT
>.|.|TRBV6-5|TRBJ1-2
CASSYSAGNPHYGYTF
TGTGCCAGCAGTTACTCAGCAGGGAACCCCCACTATGGCTACACCTTC
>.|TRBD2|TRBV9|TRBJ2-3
CASSMTSGTADTQYF
TGTGCCAGCTCAATGACTAGCGGGACAGCAGATACGCAGTATTTT
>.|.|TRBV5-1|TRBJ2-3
CASSLVQGIRTDTQYF
TGCGCCAGCAGCTTGGTTCAGGGGATTCGCACAGATACGCAGTATTTT
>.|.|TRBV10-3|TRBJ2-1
CAISESGGEQFF
TGTGCCATCAGTGAGTCGGGAGGTGAGCAGTTCTTC
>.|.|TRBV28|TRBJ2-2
CASSATWSSGNTGELFF
TGTGCCAGCAGTGCTACGTGGTCGAGTGGGAACACCGGGGAGCTGTTTTTT
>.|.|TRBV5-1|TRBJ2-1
CASNSRGLYNEQFF
TGCGCCAGCAACTCCCGAGGGCTTTACAATGAGCAGTTCTTC
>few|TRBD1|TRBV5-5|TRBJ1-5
CASSKDRGRSANQPQHF
TGTGCCAGCAGCAAGGACAGGGGGAGGTCAGCCAATCAGCCCCAGCATTTT
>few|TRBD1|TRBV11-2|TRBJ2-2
CASRHGGQGAGELFF
TGTGCCAGCAGACATGGGGGACAGGGGGCCGGGGAGCTGTTTTTT
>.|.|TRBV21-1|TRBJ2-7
CASSTTGLSHEQYF
TGTGCCAGCAGCACTACAGGTTTGAGTCACGAGCAGTACTTC
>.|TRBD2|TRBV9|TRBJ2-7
CASSEGLAGGYEQYF
TGTGCCAGCAGCGAAGGACTAGCGGGAGGATACGAGCAGTACTTC
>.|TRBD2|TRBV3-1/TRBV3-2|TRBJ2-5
CASSTRTSGQETQYF
TGTGCCAGCAGCACCAGGACTAGCGGCCAAGAGACCCAGTACTTC
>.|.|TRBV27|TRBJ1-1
CASSSRAYAEAFF
TGTGCCAGCAGTTCCAGGGCATACGCTGAAGCTTTCTTT
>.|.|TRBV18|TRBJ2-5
CASSPQTGQETQYF
TGTGCCAGCTCACCACAGACAGGCCAAGAGACCCAGTACTTC
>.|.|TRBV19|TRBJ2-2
CASSSTAGELFF
TGTGCCAGTAGTTCCACTGCCGGGGAGCTGTTTTTT
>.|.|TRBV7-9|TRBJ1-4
CASSFGGRRANEKLFF
TGTGCCAGCAGCTTCGGGGGGCGAAGGGCGAATGAAAAACTGTTTTTT
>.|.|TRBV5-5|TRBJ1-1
CASSSGQRNTEAFF
TGTGCCAGCAGCTCCGGACAGAGGAACACTGAAGCTTTCTTT
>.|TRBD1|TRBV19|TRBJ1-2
CASRDSGTGFYGYTF
TGTGCCAGTAGAGACTCCGGGACAGGGTTCTATGGCTACACCTTC
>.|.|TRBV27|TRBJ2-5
CASSFRVLETQYF
TGTGCCAGCAGTTTCCGGGTTTTGGAGACCCAGTACTTC
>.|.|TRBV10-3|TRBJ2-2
CAISESSPLGELFF
TGTGCCATCAGTGAGTCCAGTCCACTAGGGGAGCTGTTTTTT
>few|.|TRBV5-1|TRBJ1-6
CASSPGRRVNSPLHF
TGCGCCAGCAGCCCAGGACGGAGGGTGAATTCACCCCTCCACTTT
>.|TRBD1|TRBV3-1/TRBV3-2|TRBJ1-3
CASSLGTGNGNTIYF
TGTGCCAGCAGCCTGGGGACAGGGAATGGAAACACCATATATTTT
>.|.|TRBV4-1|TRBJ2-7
CASSLGTQGYEQYF
TGCGCCAGCAGCCTCGGCACTCAGGGCTACGAGCAGTACTTC
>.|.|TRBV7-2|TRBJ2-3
CASSLVSDSTDTQYF
TGTGCCAGCAGCTTAGTCAGTGATAGCACAGATACGCAGTATTTT
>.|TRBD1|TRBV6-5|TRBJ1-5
CASSPGTEANQPQHF
TGTGCCAGCAGTCCCGGGACAGAAGCCAATCAGCCCCAGCATTTT
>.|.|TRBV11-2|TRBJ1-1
CASSFQGNTEAFF
TGTGCCAGCAGCTTTCAGGGGAACACTGAAGCTTTCTTT
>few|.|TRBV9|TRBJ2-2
CASSGRANTGELFF
TGTGCCAGCAGCGGCAGGGCGAACACCGGGGAGCTGTTTTTT
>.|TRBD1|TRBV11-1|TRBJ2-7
CASRTGTGGYEQYF
TGTGCCAGCAGGACCGGGACAGGGGGCTACGAGCAGTACTTC
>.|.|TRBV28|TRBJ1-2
CASSLGESNYGYTF
TGTGCCAGCAGTTTAGGAGAATCTAACTATGGCTACACCTTC
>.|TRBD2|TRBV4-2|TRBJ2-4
CASSQDRTSGSRAKNIQYF
TGTGCCAGCAGCCAAGATCGGACTAGCGGCAGTAGGGCCAAAAACATTCAGTACTTC
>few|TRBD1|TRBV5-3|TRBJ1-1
CARSSRDRGENTEAFF
TGTGCCAGAAGCTCCCGGGACAGGGGGGAGAACACTGAAGCTTTCTTT
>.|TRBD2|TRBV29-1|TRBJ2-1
CSVETGGNNEQFF
TGCAGCGTTGAAACCGGGGGGAACAATGAGCAGTTCTTC
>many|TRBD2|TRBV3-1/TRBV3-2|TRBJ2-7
CASGLARSYEQYF
TGTGCCAGTGGACTAGCGAGGTCCTACGAGCAGTACTTC
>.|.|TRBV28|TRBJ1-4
CASGVAQGITNEKLFF
TGTGCCAGCGGGGTCGCGCAGGGCATAACTAATGAAAAACTGTTTTTT
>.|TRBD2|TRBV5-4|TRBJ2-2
CASSPGGWTGELFF
TGTGCCAGCAGCCCGGGAGGATGGACCGGGGAGCTGTTTTTT
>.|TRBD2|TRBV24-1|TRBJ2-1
CATSDVTGLAGINEQFF
TGTGCCACCAGTGATGTAACGGGACTAGCGGGTATTAATGAGCAGTTCTTC
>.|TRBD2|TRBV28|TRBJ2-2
CASSPPGLAGKTGELFF
TGTGCCAGCAGTCCCCCTGGGCTAGCGGGAAAGACCGGGGAGCTGTTTTTT
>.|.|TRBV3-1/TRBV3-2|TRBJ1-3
CASSQYGYGNTIYF
TGTGCCAGCAGCCAATACGGGTACGGAAACACCATATATTTT
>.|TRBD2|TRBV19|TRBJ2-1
CASSIDLWASGNGEQFF
TGTGCCAGTAGTATAGATCTATGGGCTAGCGGGAACGGTGAGCAGTTCTTC
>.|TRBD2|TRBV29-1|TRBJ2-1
CSVVGGREGRYNEQFF
TGCAGCGTTGTTGGGGGTCGGGAGGGCCGCTACAATGAGCAGTTCTTC
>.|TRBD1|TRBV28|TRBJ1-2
CASSLGGQGALGYTF
TGTGCCAGCAGTTTAGGGGGTCAGGGGGCTTTGGGCTACACCTTC
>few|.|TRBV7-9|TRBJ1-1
CASTSWSNTEAFF
TGTGCCAGCACCTCATGGAGTAACACTGAAGCTTTCTTT
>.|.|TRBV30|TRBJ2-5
CAWRRGGAGETQYF
TGTGCCTGGAGGCGTGGGGGGGCGGGAGAGACCCAGTACTTC
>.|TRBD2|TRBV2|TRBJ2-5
CASSELAGGTETQYF
TGTGCCAGCAGTGAACTAGCGGGAGGAACAGAGACCCAGTACTTC
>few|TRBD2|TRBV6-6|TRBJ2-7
CASSRSTSGILEQYF
TGTGCCAGCAGCCGCTCGACTAGCGGGATTCTCGAGCAGTACTTC
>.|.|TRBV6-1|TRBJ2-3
CASSEPTSSDTQYF
TGTGCCAGCAGTGAACCAACTAGTTCAGATACGCAGTATTTT
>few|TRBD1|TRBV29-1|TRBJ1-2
CSVGTGENYGYTF
TGCAGCGTCGGGACAGGGGAGAACTATGGCTACACCTTC
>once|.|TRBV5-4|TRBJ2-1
CASSLGQVNEQFF
TGTGCCAGCAGCTTGGGACAGGTCAATGAGCAGTTCTTC
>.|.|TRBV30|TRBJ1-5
CAWSLRGNQPQHF
TGTGCCTGGAGTTTAAGGGGTAATCAGCCCCAGCATTTT
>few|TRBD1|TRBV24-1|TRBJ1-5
CATEPGQGNQPQHF
TGTGCCACTGAACCGGGACAGGGGAATCAGCCCCAGCATTTT
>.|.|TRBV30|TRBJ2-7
CAWGASSYEQYF
TGTGCCTGGGGAGCCTCCAGCTACGAGCAGTACTTC
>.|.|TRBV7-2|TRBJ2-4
CASSSLNIQYF
TGTGCCAGCAGCTCCTTAAACATTCAGTACTTC
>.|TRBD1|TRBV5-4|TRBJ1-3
CASSSRDRGWNTIYF
TGTGCCAGCAGCTCTCGGGACAGGGGATGGAACACCATATATTTT
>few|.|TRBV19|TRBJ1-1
CASSIVGGVSTEAFF
TGTGCCAGTAGTATAGTTGGAGGGGTCTCCACTGAAGCTTTCTTT